Listed below are T cell receptor beta chains from one sample, sequenced in a study of molecular identifiers for immune sequencing clone quantification. Each CDR3 protein is one row after TCRdb ran MiXCR on the PCR reads. The sample records hundreds of thousands of distinct CDR3 sequences, 15% to 20% being singletons. Sample: naive CD8+ T cells from blood, with Jurkat cell RNA spiked in. The receptors come from a human donor in good health. Some libraries in this study had Jurkat cell RNA spiked in. Each CDR3 is given with its conserved first and last residue. A D gene is named only where the DNA matches it firmly. Size is omitted from some rows. Given values are once, few, many or a class for expanded clones.

TRBJ1-2 | NA | NA | TRBV29-1 | CSVESPAGVNYGYTF | TGCAGCGTTGAATCCCCAGCAGGGGTTAACTATGGCTACACCTTC
TRBJ2-3 | NA | few | TRBV24-1 | CATSDRADTQYF | TGTGCCACCAGTGACAGGGCAGATACGCAGTATTTT
TRBJ2-3 | TRBD2 | many | TRBV12-3/TRBV12-4 | CASSLGTSGGTDTQYF | TGTGCCAGCAGTCTCGGGACTAGCGGGGGCACAGATACGCAGTATTTT
TRBJ2-1 | TRBD2 | many | TRBV11-2 | CASWKLMGGLINEQFF | TGTGCCAGTTGGAAGCTGATGGGAGGGCTAATAAATGAGCAGTTCTTC
TRBJ2-7 | NA | NA | TRBV12-3/TRBV12-4 | CASSPSRGRHIYEQYF | TGTGCCAGCAGTCCCTCGAGGGGACGTCACATCTACGAGCAGTACTTC
TRBJ2-7 | TRBD2 | NA | TRBV7-9 | CASGLAGRAYSYEQYF | TGTGCCAGCGGCTTAGCGGGCAGGGCCTACTCCTACGAGCAGTACTTC
TRBJ2-3 | NA | many | TRBV5-6 | CASSTTNTDTQYF | TGTGCCAGCAGCACGACTAACACAGATACGCAGTATTTT
TRBJ2-5 | TRBD2 | few | TRBV10-2 | CASNPTGGKQETQYF | TGCGCCAGCAACCCCACCGGGGGGAAACAAGAGACCCAGTACTTC
TRBJ2-7 | TRBD2 | few | TRBV30 | CAWSPPGRGGDYEQYF | TGTGCCTGGAGTCCTCCCGGGCGGGGGGGGGATTACGAGCAGTACTTC
TRBJ2-7 | NA | many | TRBV27 | CASSFQGSSYEQYF | TGTGCCAGCAGCTTCCAGGGGTCTTCCTACGAGCAGTACTTC
TRBJ2-7 | TRBD1 | many | TRBV10-1 | CASSRTGSEQYF | TGCGCCAGCAGCAGGACAGGATCCGAGCAGTACTTC
TRBJ1-5 | TRBD1 | many | TRBV27 | CARPTGGCNQPQHF | TGTGCCAGGCCAACAGGGGGCTGCAATCAGCCCCAGCATTTT
TRBJ2-3 | TRBD2 | few | TRBV9 | CASNPIAGEIDTQYF | TGTGCCAGCAACCCCATAGCGGGAGAAATAGATACGCAGTATTTT
TRBJ2-1 | TRBD2 | NA | TRBV4-3 | CASSQRGVSGREGNSYNEQFF | TGCGCCAGCAGCCAACGGGGTGTTAGCGGGAGGGAGGGAAACTCCTACAATGAGCAGTTCTTC
TRBJ2-1 | TRBD2 | few | TRBV20-1 | CSASMLAGVYNEQFF | TGCAGTGCTAGTATGCTAGCGGGAGTTTACAATGAGCAGTTCTTC
TRBJ1-1 | NA | many | TRBV2 | CASSEIGGTPVEAFF | TGTGCCAGCAGTGAAATCGGGGGAACCCCGGTTGAAGCTTTCTTT
TRBJ2-7 | NA | NA | TRBV10-3 | CAISDPGTKNREQYF | TGTGCCATCAGTGACCCGGGGACAAAAAACAGGGAGCAGTACTTC
TRBJ2-1 | NA | many | TRBV7-9 | CASSTWTYNEQFF | TGTGCCAGCAGTACCTGGACCTACAATGAGCAGTTCTTC
TRBJ2-5 | NA | many | TRBV3-1 | CASSRDYQETQYF | TGTGCCAGCAGCCGGGACTACCAAGAGACCCAGTACTTC
TRBJ2-3 | NA | many | TRBV28 | CASSQPHDTDTQYF | TGTGCCAGCAGCCAACCCCACGACACAGATACGCAGTATTTT
TRBJ1-1 | NA | many | TRBV20-1 | CSARPVENTEAFF | TGCAGTGCTAGGCCTGTGGAAAACACTGAAGCTTTCTTT
TRBJ2-1 | TRBD2 | NA | TRBV6-6 | CASSPSGPYNEQFF | TGTGCCAGCAGTCCTAGCGGGCCCTACAATGAGCAGTTCTTC
TRBJ1-2 | TRBD1 | NA | TRBV27 | CASSLLGQGYGYTF | TGTGCCAGCAGTTTACTGGGACAGGGCTATGGCTACACCTTC
TRBJ2-7 | NA | many | TRBV20-1 | CSAYRAGYEQYF | TGCAGTGCCTACAGGGCGGGCTACGAGCAGTACTTC
TRBJ2-2 | TRBD2 | few | TRBV7-9 | CASSLGGLAGGRVTGELFF | TGTGCCAGCAGCTTAGGCGGACTAGCGGGGGGGCGTGTCACCGGGGAGCTGTTTTTT
TRBJ2-3 | TRBD2 | NA | TRBV3-1 | CASSQVLAGVTSTDTQYF | TGTGCCAGCAGCCAAGTTCTAGCGGGGGTCACTAGCACAGATACGCAGTATTTT
TRBJ1-3 | NA | many | TRBV9 | CASSATSGGSGNTIYF | TGTGCCAGCAGCGCTACGAGCGGGGGCTCTGGAAACACCATATATTTT
TRBJ2-7 | NA | many | TRBV6-2/TRBV6-3 | CASSSPGLVYYEQYF | TGTGCCAGCAGTTCCCCGGGACTTGTATACTACGAGCAGTACTTC